These 16 T cell receptor beta chains came from one sample sequenced in a study of radiation and T cells in renal cell carcinoma. Sequencing used immunoSEQ multiplex PCR; TCRdb keeps in-frame clones, though not all of them. The table has around 99,000 clones, 70% to 85% seen once. Documented time point: blood 4 weeks post-SBRT, at nephrectomy. Treatment specified: 15 Gy SBRT to primary tumor, nephrectomy 4 weeks later. The input for sequencing was blood, taken from a patient whose treatment included radiotherapy and nephrectomy. Receptors originate from a man aged 55-75 years with renal cell carcinoma.

The chain has TRBV11-2 and TRBJ1-1; D gene ambiguous. V lost 6 bases and J lost 0, with 8 bases in between. The germline gives CDR1 SGHAT, CDR2 FQNNGV. The CDR3 totals 13 residues. The CDR3: CASRLSMNTEAFF. In DNA form, the CDR3 reads TGTGCCAGCAGGCTCTCCATGAACACTGAAGCTTTCTTT.

The rearrangement links TRBV2 to TRBJ2-2; no clear D gene. The CDR3 covers 11 residues. Trimming cost V 2 bases and J 7 bases, with 2 bases left between them. From germline, CDR1 is SNHLY and CDR2 FYNNEI. CDR3 coding DNA: TGTGCCAGCAGTGAAATCGGGGAGCTGTTTTTT. Its translation: CASSEIGELFF.

This chain links TRBV28 with TRBJ1-4, with D maybe TRBD1 (5 bases). V lost 7 bases, J lost 7 bases, and 16 bases lay in between. There are 14 residues in the CDR3. Germline CDR1 reads MDHEN; CDR2 reads SYDVKM. The CDR3 protein is CASTPAGGGEKLFF. In DNA, the CDR3 is TGTGCCAGCACCCCCGCCGGGGGGGGTGAAAAACTGTTTTTT.

The chain couples TRBV19 to TRBJ2-1; TRBD2 matches 11 bases. Trimming took 7 bases from V and 6 from J; bases not matched to a gene: 8. Germline values: CDR1 LNHDA, CDR2 SQIVND (reference sequence). This CDR3 has 15 residues. This CDR3 is CASTPTGTSGNEQFF. The CDR3 DNA follows: TGTGCCAGTACCCCTACCGGGACTAGCGGCAATGAGCAGTTCTTC. Full variable domain (missing parts from reference TRBV19 and TRBJ2-1): DGGITQSPKYLFRKEGQNVTLSCEQNLNHDAMYWYRQDPGQGLRLIYYSQIVNDFQKGDIAEGYSVSREKKESFPLTVTSAQKNPTAFYLCASTPTGTSGNEQFFGPGTRLTVL.

The J gene is TRBJ1-5, the V gene TRBV18; D is undetermined. This CDR3 is built from 17 residues. Germline CDR1 is KGHSH and CDR2 is LQKENI. V lost 3 bases and J 1 base, leaving 16 bases between the germline ends. The CDR3 loop is CASSPEESTVSNQPQHF. The CDR3 DNA reads TGTGCCAGCTCACCGGAGGAAAGTACAGTCAGCAATCAGCCCCAGCATTTT.

V and J are TRBV9 and TRBJ2-5; D unresolved. Germline assignment: CDR1 SGDLS and CDR2 YYNGEE. Trimming shortened V by 1 base and J by 3 bases, and 7 bases separated the two germline ends. The CDR3 contains 13 residues. CDR3 region: CASSVLAEETQYF. CDR3 nucleotide sequence: TGTGCCAGCAGCGTATTGGCGGAAGAGACCCAGTACTTC.

The V gene is TRBV6-5, the J gene TRBJ2-7, with 7 bases that match TRBD2. The germline V gene encodes CDR1 MNHEY and CDR2 SVGAGI. This CDR3 contains 15 residues. The J segment lost 6 bases and the V segment lost 2 bases, leaving 10 bases of the junction unmatched. The CDR3 DNA is TGTGCCAGCAGTTACCACCCGTCCGGGGAGGGCGAGCAGTACTTC. The encoded protein is CASSYHPSGEGEQYF.

Many counts were recorded for this clone. The J gene is TRBJ2-1, the V gene TRBV29-1; 8 bases line up with TRBD2. Germline assignment: CDR1 SQVTM and CDR2 ANQGSEA. J gave up 6 bases and V 7 bases, and 8 bases lay outside the gene matches. CDR3 length: 13 residues. The CDR3 DNA is TGCAGCGCTATGAGAAGCGGGGGCAATGAGCAGTTCTTC. Encoded protein: CSAMRSGGNEQFF.

This rearrangement joins TRBV5-8 to TRBJ1-5, with TRBD1 as a possible D gene (6 bases). Trimming took off 2 bases at V and 5 bases at J, with 17 bases between the two ends. The CDR3 contains 16 residues. Germline V gene data show CDR1 as SGHTS and CDR2 as YDEGEE. The CDR3 region has the DNA TGTGCCAGCAGCTTTGGAGGGGGGGGCCGGCATCAGCCCCAGCATTTT. It codes for CASSFGGGGRHQPQHF.

V usage is TRBV5-1 and J usage is TRBJ1-1, with 8 bases aligning to TRBD1. CDR1 SGHRS and CDR2 YFSETQ come from the germline V gene. The CDR3 sequence is 14 residues long. V trimming: 4 bases; J trimming: 1 base; junction bases outside the gene matches: 3. The CDR3 is CASSDGTGNTEAFF. In nucleotides, the CDR3 is TGCGCCAGCAGCGACGGGACAGGGAACACTGAAGCTTTCTTT.

This clone was seen a handful of times. The chain uses TRBV5-1 and TRBJ2-7; TRBD1 matches 8 bases. After removal of 3 bases from V and 10 bases from J, the junction contained 15 bases not matched to a gene. Germline CDR1 and CDR2: SGHRS and YFSETQ. The CDR3 runs 15 residues. The CDR3 protein is CASSSEFSDRAGQYF. DNA of the CDR3: TGCGCCAGCAGCTCGGAGTTTTCGGACAGGGCGGGACAGTACTTC. The variable domain in full, with the rest retrieved from reference TRBV5-1 and TRBJ2-7, is KAGVTQTPRYLIKTRGQQVTLSCSPISGHRSVSWYQQTPGQGLQFLFEYFSETQRNKGNFPGRFSGRQFSNSRSEMNVSTLELGDSALYLCASSSEFSDRAGQYFGPGTRLTVT.

V usage is TRBV5-1 and J usage is TRBJ1-5; no reliable D call. The germline V gene encodes CDR1 SGHRS and CDR2 YFSETQ. V was trimmed by 3 bases and J by 3 bases, leaving 13 bases between them. This CDR3 comprises 15 residues. The CDR3 nucleotides read TGCGCCAGCAGCTACGGACCCGACGACAATCAGCCCCAGCATTTT. Its protein product is CASSYGPDDNQPQHF.

The chain links TRBV4-1 to TRBJ2-3; 9 positions match TRBD2. The trim removed 1 base at V and 7 bases at J, leaving 9 bases unmatched. Germline-derived CDR1 and CDR2 are MGHRA and YSYEKL. The CDR3 has 16 amino acids. The CDR3 loop reads CASSQAGAGGSNTQYF. The CDR3 DNA is TGCGCCAGCAGCCAAGCGGGCGCGGGAGGGAGTAATACGCAGTATTTT.

The chain couples TRBV5-4 to TRBJ1-2; a weak D match, TRBD1 (5 bases). The CDR3 spans 15 residues. Trimming took 0 bases from V and 4 from J, leaving 13 bases between them. CDR1 is SGHNT, CDR2 YYREEE, per germline (reference sequence). The CDR3 region has the DNA TGTGCCAGCAGCTTGGACTTAGGGGTTACCTATGGCTACACCTTC. Its protein product is CASSLDLGVTYGYTF.

The V call is TRBV18, the J call TRBJ2-1; 7 bases are a match to TRBD1. V lost 5 bases to trimming and J lost 4 bases; unmatched junction nucleotides: 5. Looked up from germline, CDR1 is KGHSH and CDR2 is LQKENI. The CDR3 covers 14 residues. CDR3 bases: TGTGCCAGCTCAAGGGGACAGAGTTACAATGAGCAGTTCTTC. Amino acid sequence: CASSRGQSYNEQFF.

This sequence joins TRBV14 and TRBJ1-5; D is possibly TRBD1 (5 bases). The germline CDR1 and CDR2 sequences are SGHDN and FVKESK. V was clipped by 4 bases and J by 3 bases, with 10 bases between them. The CDR3 is 14 residues long. CDR3 nucleotide sequence: TGTGCCAGCAGCCCCACAGGATACAATCAGCCCCAGCATTTT. This codes for CASSPTGYNQPQHF.